A single sample is the source of the 24 T cell receptor beta chains below, sequenced in a study of shared clonotypes between healthy human individuals (TCRdb year 2020). Library creation used the immunoSEQ multiplex PCR assay. TCRdb re-hosts the immuneACCESS table, in-frame sequences only. Its copies lack some clones; in the studies checked, an unresolved V gene accounts for under half of them, and the cause for the rest is not known. The sample table shows about 1.5 million clones, and 95% to 99% are seen once. The ten top clones hold approximately 0.45% of the sample. The sequencing sample was made of naive CD4+ T cells sorted from blood. The cell subset or site label for this specimen denotes: CD45RA+ positively selected. The receptors stem from a man under 40 in good health.

The V gene is TRBV28, the J gene TRBJ1-5, with D possibly matching TRBD1 (5 bases). Germline-derived CDR1 and CDR2 are MDHEN and SYDVKM. Deletions cut 3 bases from V and 5 bases from J, with 17 bases between. The CDR3 loop spans 16 amino acids. CDR3 nucleotides: TGTGCCAGCAGTTTCGGTTTTAAAGTCAGGGATCAGCCCCAGCATTTT. Its translation is CASSFGFKVRDQPQHF.

The chain carries TRBV5-5 and TRBJ2-1, with a weak D call TRBD2 (6 bases). CDR1 is SGHKS and CDR2 is YYEKEE in the germline V gene (reference sequence). The germline V and J ends were trimmed by 2 bases and 0 bases, with 21 bases remaining between them. This CDR3 region has 19 residues. CDR3 DNA sequence: TGTGCCAGCAGCTTTCGTAAAGCTTGGGACTTGAGCTCCTACAATGAGCAGTTCTTC. It is translated as CASSFRKAWDLSSYNEQFF.

For the CDR3, the DNA is TGTGCCAGCTCACCAAAGACTAGCGGGAGGCTCAGCTCCTACGAGCAGTACTTC. Translating it yields CASSPKTSGRLSSYEQYF. The J gene is TRBJ2-7, the V gene TRBV18; 13 bases fit TRBD2. Germline V gene data show CDR1 as KGHSH and CDR2 as LQKENI. The CDR3 loop spans 18 amino acids. The V segment lost 2 bases and the J segment 0 bases; nucleotides outside the gene matches: 7.

This clone has only one observation. This sequence joins TRBV18 and TRBJ1-1; tentative D call: TRBD1 (6 bases). The CDR3 length is 15 residues. V shed 5 bases and J shed 1 base, with 14 bases lying between them. CDR1 and CDR2 from the germline V gene are KGHSH and LQKENI. The CDR3 reads CASSSRRQANTEAFF. The CDR3 DNA reads as TGTGCCAGCTCATCCAGAAGACAGGCGAACACTGAAGCTTTCTTT. The variable domain in full, completed from reference TRBV18 and TRBJ1-1, reads NAGVMQNPRHLVRRRGQEARLRCSPMKGHSHVYWYRQLPEEGLKFMVYLQKENIIDESGMPKERFSAEFPKEGPSILRIQQVVRGDSAAYFCASSSRRQANTEAFFGQGTRLTVV.

A note on this clone: In the same sample, other DNA sequences code for this CDR3. The CDR3 sequence: CASSSQGSEQYF. The CDR3 DNA follows: TGCGCCAGCAGCTCACAGGGGTCCGAGCAGTACTTC. This sequence joins TRBV5-1 and TRBJ2-7; TRBD1 agrees at 7 bases. With V trimmed by 3 bases and J by 6 bases, 3 bases remained unmatched. Germline V gives CDR1 SGHRS, CDR2 YFSETQ. CDR3 length: 12 residues.

This chain links TRBV5-1 with TRBJ2-4, with D tentatively TRBD2 (5 bases). This CDR3 is built from 16 residues. The V gene lost 3 bases and the J gene lost 0 bases, with 13 bases spanning the gap. The germline gives CDR1 SGHRS, CDR2 YFSETQ. This CDR3 reads CASSYDGLVAKNIQYF. DNA of the CDR3: TGCGCCAGCAGCTATGACGGACTGGTAGCCAAAAACATTCAGTACTTC.

The V call is TRBV10-3, the J call TRBJ2-1; D remains unclear. From germline, CDR1 is ENHRY and CDR2 SYGVKD. This CDR3 contains 11 residues. Trimming pared 0 bases from V and 11 bases from J, leaving 5 bases between. The CDR3 is CAISESGQQFF. The CDR3 coding sequence is TGTGCCATCAGTGAGTCCGGGCAGCAGTTCTTC.

The chain links TRBV9 to TRBJ2-7, with D possibly TRBD2 on 6 matching bases. The germline V gene has CDR1 SGDLS and CDR2 YYNGEE. V was shortened by 0 bases and J by 4 bases, with 14 bases between the two germline ends. The CDR3 extends over 15 amino acids. Here the CDR3 DNA reads TGTGCCAGCAGCGTAGCAATAGCGGAAGCGTACGAGCAGTACTTC. This encodes CASSVAIAEAYEQYF.

In its sample, this clone was seen once. J is TRBJ2-7 and V is TRBV7-8; D is ambiguous. The germline V gene encodes CDR1 SGHVS and CDR2 FQNEAQ. Trimming stripped 2 bases from V and 4 bases from J, with 6 bases between. The length of the CDR3 is 12 residues. As DNA, the CDR3 is TGTGCCAGCAGCTTACTCCGGTACGAGCAGTACTTC. Translating gives CASSLLRYEQYF.

This clone has a handful of counts. The V and J genes are TRBV5-6 and TRBJ2-7; D unresolved. The germline V and J ends were trimmed by 4 bases and 3 bases, with 8 bases remaining between them. In germline, CDR1 is SGHDT, CDR2 YYEEEE. The CDR3 spans 12 residues. CDR3 coding DNA: TGTGCCAGCAGCCGAGATATCTACGAGCAGTACTTC. This encodes CASSRDIYEQYF.

The chain is built from TRBV19 and TRBJ2-7, with 7 bases lining up with TRBD2. The junction had 3 bases not matched to a gene; V was cut back by 4 bases and J by 0 bases. The germline V gene has CDR1 LNHDA and CDR2 SQIVND (reference sequence). This CDR3 region has 14 residues. This CDR3 is CASSTSGLSYEQYF. CDR3 in DNA: TGTGCCAGTAGTACTAGCGGTCTCTCCTACGAGCAGTACTTC.

The rearrangement uses TRBV18 and TRBJ2-5, with 10 nucleotides matching TRBD2. In germline, CDR1 is KGHSH, CDR2 LQKENI. Trimming at V came to 3 bases and at J to 5 bases, leaving 6 bases not matched to a gene. The CDR3 runs to 15 residues. The CDR3 region is CASSPSAGGPETQYF. CDR3 DNA: TGTGCCAGCTCACCCTCAGCGGGAGGGCCCGAGACCCAGTACTTC.

The chain is built from TRBV5-1 and TRBJ2-1; 7 nucleotides agree with TRBD2. The CDR3 has 15 residues. After removal of 4 bases from V and 0 bases from J, the junction contained 4 bases not matched to a gene. Germline CDR1 and CDR2: SGHRS and YFSETQ. CDR3 in amino acids: CASSRGGGSYNEQFF. CDR3 DNA sequence: TGCGCCAGCAGCCGTGGCGGGGGCTCCTACAATGAGCAGTTCTTC.

The rearrangement joins TRBV7-8 to TRBJ2-1; D is undetermined. This CDR3 has 14 amino acids. CDR1 SGHVS and CDR2 FQNEAQ come from the germline V gene. V gave up 3 bases and J gave up 9 bases, with 15 bases separating them. The CDR3 loop is CASSFPFGPTEQFF. The CDR3 DNA follows: TGTGCCAGCAGCTTCCCCTTCGGCCCTACTGAGCAGTTCTTC.

The chain couples TRBV27 to TRBJ2-3; possibly TRBD2 for D (6 bases). The CDR3 has 14 amino acids. The germline V and J ends were trimmed by 8 bases and 2 bases, with 14 bases remaining between them. Germline CDR1 is MNHEY and CDR2 is SMNVEV (reference sequence). The CDR3 region is CASAEGGTTDTQYF. CDR3 bases: TGTGCCAGCGCCGAGGGCGGGACCACAGATACGCAGTATTTT.

This rearrangement joins TRBV25-1 to TRBJ2-3; D possibly uses TRBD1 or TRBD2 (5 bases each). The CDR3 has 17 residues. V was clipped by 3 bases and J by 2 bases, with 18 bases between them. In germline, CDR1 is MGHDK, CDR2 SYGVNS. The CDR3 reads CASSDQAGTDFTDTQYF. The CDR3, as DNA: TGTGCCAGCAGTGACCAAGCCGGGACGGACTTCACAGATACGCAGTATTTT.

V and J are TRBV6-1 and TRBJ1-5; TRBD1 might be the D (6 bases). V lost 1 base and J lost 5, with 9 bases in between. The CDR3 has 14 residues. Germline V gene data show CDR1 as MNHNS and CDR2 as SASEGT. The CDR3 loop reads CASSEVTGYQPQHF. The CDR3 DNA follows: TGTGCCAGCAGTGAAGTGACAGGTTATCAGCCCCAGCATTTT.

The genes are TRBV9 and TRBJ1-1; D is ambiguous. Per the germline V gene, CDR1 is SGDLS and CDR2 is YYNGEE. The V and J ends lost 4 bases and 2 bases respectively, with 15 bases between them. The CDR3 is 15 amino acids. CDR3 in amino acids: CASSPAGSINTEAFF. CDR3 nucleotide sequence: TGTGCCAGCAGCCCCGCGGGCAGTATAAACACTGAAGCTTTCTTT.

This rearrangement joins TRBV5-1 to TRBJ1-1; D gene uncertain. Looked up from germline, CDR1 is SGHRS and CDR2 is YFSETQ. V lost 4 bases, J lost 1 base, and 14 bases lay in between. This CDR3 is built from 15 residues. The chain's CDR3 is CASSALGLQNTEAFF. The CDR3 nucleotides are TGCGCCAGCAGCGCCCTTGGACTCCAGAACACTGAAGCTTTCTTT. Based on the CDR3 plus reference TRBV5-1 and TRBJ1-1, the full variable domain is KAGVTQTPRYLIKTRGQQVTLSCSPISGHRSVSWYQQTPGQGLQFLFEYFSETQRNKGNFPGRFSGRQFSNSRSEMNVSTLELGDSALYLCASSALGLQNTEAFFGQGTRLTVV.

CDR3 region: CASSLTDRLLSSGYTF. The CDR3 DNA sequence: TGCGCCAGCAGCCTTACAGACAGACTCCTATCGAGTGGCTACACCTTC. This chain joins TRBV4-3 and TRBJ1-2; TRBD1 is a possible D gene (5 bases). The germline V gene encodes CDR1 LGHNA and CDR2 YSLEER. V lost 4 bases, J lost 7 bases, and 22 bases lay in between. The CDR3 length is 16 residues.

The chain links TRBV5-1 to TRBJ2-7, with D perhaps assigned TRBD1 or TRBD2 (6 bases each). The V end lost 3 bases, the J end lost 1 base, and 17 bases lay between the germline ends. This CDR3 has 16 amino acids. The germline V gene has CDR1 SGHRS and CDR2 YFSETQ. This CDR3 reads CASSWGATQKSYEQYF. Written as DNA, the CDR3 is TGCGCCAGCAGCTGGGGGGCGACACAAAAGTCCTACGAGCAGTACTTC.

V gene TRBV10-3 combines with J gene TRBJ2-5; D is unresolved. V shed 4 bases and J shed 4 bases, with 7 bases lying between them. The germline V gene encodes CDR1 ENHRY and CDR2 SYGVKD. The CDR3 is 12 residues long. The CDR3 sequence is CAISAIGETQYF. The CDR3 DNA sequence: TGTGCCATCAGTGCTATTGGAGAGACCCAGTACTTC.

This chain uses TRBV27 with TRBJ2-1, with TRBD2 matching over 11 bases. The CDR3 is 14 amino acids. Germline values: CDR1 MNHEY, CDR2 SMNVEV (reference sequence). V dropped 3 bases and J dropped 10; count of bases not matched to a gene: 5. The CDR3 is CASSLVTSGTEQFF. CDR3 bases: TGTGCCAGCAGTTTGGTGACTAGCGGGACCGAGCAGTTCTTC.

The rearrangement links TRBV4-1 to TRBJ1-2; D uncertain. V was pared by 1 base and J by 6 bases, with 9 bases between. Germline assignment: CDR1 MGHRA and CDR2 YSYEKL. The CDR3 runs to 13 residues. CDR3 DNA sequence: TGCGCCAGCAGCCAAGTTCCGGGAAATGGCTACACCTTC. Translation gives CASSQVPGNGYTF.